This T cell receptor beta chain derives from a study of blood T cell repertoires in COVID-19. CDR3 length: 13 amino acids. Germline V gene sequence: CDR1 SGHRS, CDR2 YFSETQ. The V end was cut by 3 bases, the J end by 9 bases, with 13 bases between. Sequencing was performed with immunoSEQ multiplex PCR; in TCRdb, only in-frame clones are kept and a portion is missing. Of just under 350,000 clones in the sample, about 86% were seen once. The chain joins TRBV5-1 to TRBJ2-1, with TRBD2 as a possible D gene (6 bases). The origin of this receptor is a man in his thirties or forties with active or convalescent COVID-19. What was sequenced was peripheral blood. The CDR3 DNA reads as TGCGCCAGCAGCTGGAGGGGACGGCTTGAGCAGTTCTTC. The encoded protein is CASSWRGRLEQFF.